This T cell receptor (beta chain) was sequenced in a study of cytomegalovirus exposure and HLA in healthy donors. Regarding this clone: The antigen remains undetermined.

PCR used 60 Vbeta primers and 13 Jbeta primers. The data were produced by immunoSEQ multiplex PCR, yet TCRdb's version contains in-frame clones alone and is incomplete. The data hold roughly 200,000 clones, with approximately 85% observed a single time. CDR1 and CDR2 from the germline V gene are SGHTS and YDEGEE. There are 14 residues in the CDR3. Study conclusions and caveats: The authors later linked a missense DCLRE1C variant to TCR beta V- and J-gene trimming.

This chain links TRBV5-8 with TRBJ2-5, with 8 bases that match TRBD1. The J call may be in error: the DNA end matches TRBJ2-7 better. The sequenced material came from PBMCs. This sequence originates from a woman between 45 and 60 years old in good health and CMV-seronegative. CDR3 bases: TGTGCCAGCAGCAACCAGGACAGGGTCTACGAGCAGTACTTC. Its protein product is CASSNQDRVYEQYF.